This T cell receptor beta chain was sequenced during a study of brain T cells in children with intractable seizures. Study results and caveats: HCMV serostatus was not known, and viral specificity came from CDR3 similarity only. Pre-surgery blood may have been undersampled, hiding some clones.

Trimming shortened V by 1 base and J by 5 bases, and 8 bases separated the two germline ends. Per the germline V gene, CDR1 is SQVTM and CDR2 is ANQGSEA. The length of the CDR3 is 13 residues. This clone was detected only once. Its target is not known. The time point: blood from clinic visit 5 months post-surgery; TSC patient then seizure free. Surgery cases with the highest brain T cell transcript signatures were chosen for sequencing. The data were produced by immunoSEQ multiplex PCR, yet TCRdb's version contains in-frame clones alone and is incomplete. The data show under 400,000 clones, with over 90% seen just once and approximately 5% held by the top ten.

This TCR was recovered from a boy in the first two years of life with tuberous sclerosis and intractable seizures. The chain recombines TRBV29-1 with TRBJ1-4; D not resolved. Source: peripheral blood, taken roughly 5 months after surgery. The CDR3 bases are TGCAGCGTTGAAGGGGCTAAGAATGAAAAACTGTTTTTT. The encoded protein is CSVEGAKNEKLFF. The whole variable domain, remainder taken from reference TRBV29-1 and TRBJ1-4, is SAVISQKPSRDICQRGTSLTIQCQVDSQVTMMFWYRQQPGQSLTLIATANQGSEATYESGFVIDKFPISRPNLTFSTLTVSNMSPEDSSIYLCSVEGAKNEKLFFGSGTQLSVL.